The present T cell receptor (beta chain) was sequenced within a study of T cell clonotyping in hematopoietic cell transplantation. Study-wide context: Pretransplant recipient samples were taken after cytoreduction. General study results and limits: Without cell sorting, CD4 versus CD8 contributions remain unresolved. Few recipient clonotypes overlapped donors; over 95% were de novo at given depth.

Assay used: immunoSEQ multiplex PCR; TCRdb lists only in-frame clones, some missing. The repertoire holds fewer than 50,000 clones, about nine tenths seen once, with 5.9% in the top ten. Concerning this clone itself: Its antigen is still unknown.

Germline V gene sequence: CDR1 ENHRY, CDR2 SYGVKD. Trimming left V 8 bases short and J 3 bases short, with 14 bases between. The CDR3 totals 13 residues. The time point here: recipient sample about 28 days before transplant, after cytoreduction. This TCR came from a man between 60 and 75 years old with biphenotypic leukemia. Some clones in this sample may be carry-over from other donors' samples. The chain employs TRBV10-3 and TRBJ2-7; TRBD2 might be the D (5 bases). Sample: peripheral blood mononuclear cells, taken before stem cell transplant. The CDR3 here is CAIGGESGYEQYF. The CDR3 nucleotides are TGTGCCATCGGCGGCGAGAGCGGCTACGAGCAGTACTTC.